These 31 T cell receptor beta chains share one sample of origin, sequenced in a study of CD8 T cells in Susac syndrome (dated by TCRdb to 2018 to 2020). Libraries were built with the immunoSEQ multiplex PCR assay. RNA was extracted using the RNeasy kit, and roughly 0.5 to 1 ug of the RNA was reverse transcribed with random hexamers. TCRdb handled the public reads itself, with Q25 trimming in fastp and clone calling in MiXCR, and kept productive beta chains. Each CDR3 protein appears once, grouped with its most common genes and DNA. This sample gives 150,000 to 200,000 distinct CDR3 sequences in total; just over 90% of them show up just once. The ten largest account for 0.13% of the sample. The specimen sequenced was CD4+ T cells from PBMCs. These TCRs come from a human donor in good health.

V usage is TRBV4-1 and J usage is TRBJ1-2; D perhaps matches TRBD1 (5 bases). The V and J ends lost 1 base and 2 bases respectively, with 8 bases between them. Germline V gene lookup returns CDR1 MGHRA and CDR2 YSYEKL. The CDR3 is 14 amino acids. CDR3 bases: TGCGCCAGCAGCCAAGCTGACAGAAACTATGGCTACACCTTC. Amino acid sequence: CASSQADRNYGYTF.

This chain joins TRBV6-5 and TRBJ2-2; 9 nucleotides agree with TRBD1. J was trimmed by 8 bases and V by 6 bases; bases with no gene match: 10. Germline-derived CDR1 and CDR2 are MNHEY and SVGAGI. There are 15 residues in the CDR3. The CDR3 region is CASRIQGAGPGELFF. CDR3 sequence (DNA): TGTGCCAGCAGGATACAGGGGGCGGGCCCTGGGGAGCTGTTTTTT.

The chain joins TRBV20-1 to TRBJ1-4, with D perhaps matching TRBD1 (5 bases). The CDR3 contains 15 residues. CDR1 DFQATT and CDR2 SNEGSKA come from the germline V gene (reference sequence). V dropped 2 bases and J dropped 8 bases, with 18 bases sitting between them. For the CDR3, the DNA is TGCAGTGCTAGACCCTCTGGTAGGGGCGGAGAAAAACTGTTTTTT. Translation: CSARPSGRGGEKLFF.

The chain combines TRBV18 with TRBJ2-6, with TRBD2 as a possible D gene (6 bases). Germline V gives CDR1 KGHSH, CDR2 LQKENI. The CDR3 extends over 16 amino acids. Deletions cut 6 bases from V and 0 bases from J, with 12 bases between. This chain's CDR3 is CASSQTGSSGANVLTF. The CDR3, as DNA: TGTGCCAGCTCGCAAACCGGGAGCTCTGGGGCCAACGTCCTGACTTTC. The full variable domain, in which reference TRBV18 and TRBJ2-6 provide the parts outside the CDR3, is NAGVMQNPRHLVRRRGQEARLRCSPMKGHSHVYWYRQLPEEGLKFMVYLQKENIIDESGMPKERFSAEFPKEGPSILRIQQVVRGDSAAYFCASSQTGSSGANVLTFGAGSRLTVL.

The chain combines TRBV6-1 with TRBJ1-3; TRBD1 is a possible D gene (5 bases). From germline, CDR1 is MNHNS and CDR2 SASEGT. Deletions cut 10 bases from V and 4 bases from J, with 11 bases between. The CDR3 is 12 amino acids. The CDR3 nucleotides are TGTGCCACCATCGACAGCGGAAACACCATATATTTT. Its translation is CATIDSGNTIYF.

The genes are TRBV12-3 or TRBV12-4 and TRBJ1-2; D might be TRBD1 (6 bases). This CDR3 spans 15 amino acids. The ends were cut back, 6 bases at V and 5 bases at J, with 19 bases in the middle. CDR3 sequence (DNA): TGTGCCAGCAGGGGTCAAGGACAGCACTTATATGGCTACACCTTC. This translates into CASRGQGQHLYGYTF.

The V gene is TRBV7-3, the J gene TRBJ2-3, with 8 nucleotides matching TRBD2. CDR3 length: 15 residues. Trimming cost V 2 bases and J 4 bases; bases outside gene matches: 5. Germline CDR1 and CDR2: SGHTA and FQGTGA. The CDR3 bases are TGTGCCAGCAGCTTAGGCGGGGGGAACGCAGATACGCAGTATTTT. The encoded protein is CASSLGGGNADTQYF.

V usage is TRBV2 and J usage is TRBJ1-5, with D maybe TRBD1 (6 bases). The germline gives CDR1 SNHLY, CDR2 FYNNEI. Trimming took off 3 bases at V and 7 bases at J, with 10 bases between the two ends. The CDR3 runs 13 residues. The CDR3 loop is CASSDQGTQPQHF. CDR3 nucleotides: TGTGCCAGCAGTGATCAGGGGACGCAGCCCCAGCATTTT.

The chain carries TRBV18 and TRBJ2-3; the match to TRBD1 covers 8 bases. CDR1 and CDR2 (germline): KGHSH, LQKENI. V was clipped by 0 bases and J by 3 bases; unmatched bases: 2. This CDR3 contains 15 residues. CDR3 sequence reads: CASSPPNRGTDTQYF. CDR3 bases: TGTGCCAGCTCACCACCAAACAGGGGGACAGATACGCAGTATTTT.

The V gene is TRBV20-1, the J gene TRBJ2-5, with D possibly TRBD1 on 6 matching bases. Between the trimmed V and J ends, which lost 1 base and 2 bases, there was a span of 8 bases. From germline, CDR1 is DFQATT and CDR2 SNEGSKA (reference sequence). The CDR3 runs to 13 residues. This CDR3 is CSARGQDQETQYF. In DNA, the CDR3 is TGCAGTGCTAGAGGACAGGATCAAGAGACCCAGTACTTC.

CDR3 region: CASSPRQGASYEQYF. The CDR3 DNA reads as TGTGCCAGCAGTCCGAGACAGGGGGCCAGCTACGAGCAGTACTTC. The gene calls are TRBV27 and TRBJ2-7, with TRBD1 identical over 10 bases. The CDR3 contains 15 residues. The germline gives CDR1 MNHEY, CDR2 SMNVEV (reference sequence). The V gene end was trimmed by 5 bases and the J gene end by 3 bases; junction bases not matched to a gene: 7.

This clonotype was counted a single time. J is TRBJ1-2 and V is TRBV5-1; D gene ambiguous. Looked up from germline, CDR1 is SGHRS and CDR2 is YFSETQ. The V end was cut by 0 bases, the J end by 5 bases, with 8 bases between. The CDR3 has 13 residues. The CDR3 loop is CASSLATEYGYTF. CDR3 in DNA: TGCGCCAGCAGCTTGGCGACGGAATATGGCTACACCTTC.

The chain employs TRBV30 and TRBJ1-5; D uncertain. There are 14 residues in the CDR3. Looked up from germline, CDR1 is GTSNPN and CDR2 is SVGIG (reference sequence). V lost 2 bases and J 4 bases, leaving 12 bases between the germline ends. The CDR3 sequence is CAWSLLLGNQPQHF. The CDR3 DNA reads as TGTGCCTGGAGTCTCCTCCTAGGGAATCAGCCCCAGCATTTT.

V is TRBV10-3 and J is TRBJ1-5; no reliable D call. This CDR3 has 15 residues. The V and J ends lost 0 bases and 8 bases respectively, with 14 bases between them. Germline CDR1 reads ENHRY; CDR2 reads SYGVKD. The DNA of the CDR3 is TGTGCCATCAGTGAGTCGAGTCGTTCGGTTGAGCCCCAGCATTTT. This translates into CAISESSRSVEPQHF.

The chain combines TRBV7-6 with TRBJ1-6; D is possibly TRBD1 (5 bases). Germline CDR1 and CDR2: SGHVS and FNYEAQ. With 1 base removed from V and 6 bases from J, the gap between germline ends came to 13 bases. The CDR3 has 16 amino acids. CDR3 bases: TGTGCCAGCAGCTTAGGAACGGGACCGCCTAATTCACCCCTCCACTTT. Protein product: CASSLGTGPPNSPLHF. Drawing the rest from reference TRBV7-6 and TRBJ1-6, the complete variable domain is GAGVSQSPRYKVTKRGQDVALRCDPISGHVSLYWYRQALGQGPEFLTYFNYEAQQDKSGLPNDRFSAERPEGSISTLTIQRTEQRDSAMYRCASSLGTGPPNSPLHFGNGTRLTVT.

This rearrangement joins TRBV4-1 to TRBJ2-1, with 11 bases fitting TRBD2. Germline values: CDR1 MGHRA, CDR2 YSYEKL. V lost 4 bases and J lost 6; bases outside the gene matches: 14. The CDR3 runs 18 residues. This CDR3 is CASSRSRVAGGHFNEQFF. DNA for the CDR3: TGCGCCAGCAGCCGTTCAAGGGTAGCGGGGGGGCATTTCAATGAGCAGTTCTTC.

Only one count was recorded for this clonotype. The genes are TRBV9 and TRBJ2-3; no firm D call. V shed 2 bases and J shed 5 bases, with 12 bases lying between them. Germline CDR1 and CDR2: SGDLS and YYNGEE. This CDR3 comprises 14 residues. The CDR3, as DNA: TGTGCCAGCAGCGTCGGGTACCAGAAAGATACGCAGTATTTT. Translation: CASSVGYQKDTQYF.

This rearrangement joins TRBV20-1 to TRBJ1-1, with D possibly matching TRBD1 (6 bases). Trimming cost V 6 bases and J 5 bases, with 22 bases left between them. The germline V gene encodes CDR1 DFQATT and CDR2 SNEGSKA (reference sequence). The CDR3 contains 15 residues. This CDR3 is CSANPGGGGFTEAFF. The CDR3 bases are TGCAGTGCCAACCCGGGGGGAGGGGGGTTTACTGAAGCTTTCTTT.

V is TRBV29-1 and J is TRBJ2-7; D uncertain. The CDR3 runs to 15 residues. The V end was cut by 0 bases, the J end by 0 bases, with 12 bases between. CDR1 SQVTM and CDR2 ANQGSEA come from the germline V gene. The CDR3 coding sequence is TGCAGCGTTGAAGAGTGGTCAGCTAGCTCCTACGAGCAGTACTTC. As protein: CSVEEWSASSYEQYF.

CDR3 sequence: CASSHLQAETQYF. The CDR3 DNA reads as TGTGCCAGCAGCCACCTCCAGGCAGAGACCCAGTACTTC. The chain has TRBV3-1 and TRBJ2-5; D is undetermined. Between the trimmed V and J ends, which lost 3 bases and 4 bases, there was a span of 9 bases. The CDR3 length is 13 residues. The germline V gene has CDR1 LGHDT and CDR2 YNNKEL (reference sequence).

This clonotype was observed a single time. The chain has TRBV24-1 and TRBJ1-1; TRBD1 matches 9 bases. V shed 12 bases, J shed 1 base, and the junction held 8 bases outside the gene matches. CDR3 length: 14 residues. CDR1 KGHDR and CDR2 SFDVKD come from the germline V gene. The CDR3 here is CAPKAQGANTEAFF. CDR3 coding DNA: TGTGCCCCGAAAGCACAGGGGGCGAACACTGAAGCTTTCTTT.

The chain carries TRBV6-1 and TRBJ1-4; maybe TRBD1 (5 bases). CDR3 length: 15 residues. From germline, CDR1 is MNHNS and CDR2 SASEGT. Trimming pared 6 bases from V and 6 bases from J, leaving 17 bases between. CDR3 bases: TGTGCCAGCAGGGGACTTCAGCTAGGGGATGAAAAACTGTTTTTT. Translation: CASRGLQLGDEKLFF.

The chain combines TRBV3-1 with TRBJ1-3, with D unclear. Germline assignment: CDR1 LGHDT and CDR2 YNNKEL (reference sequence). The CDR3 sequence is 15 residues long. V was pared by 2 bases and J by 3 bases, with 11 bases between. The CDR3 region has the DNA TGTGCCAGCAGCCAAAGACTGGGAGGTGGAAACACCATATATTTT. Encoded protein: CASSQRLGGGNTIYF.

CDR3 sequence: CASSLEGTQVGYEQYF. The CDR3 coding sequence is TGTGCCAGTAGTTTGGAGGGCACCCAAGTGGGGTACGAGCAGTACTTC. The rearrangement uses TRBV19 and TRBJ2-7, with D perhaps matching TRBD2 (6 bases). Germline V gene sequence: CDR1 LNHDA, CDR2 SQIVND (reference sequence). V gave up 5 bases and J gave up 4 bases, with 21 bases separating them. This CDR3 has 16 residues.

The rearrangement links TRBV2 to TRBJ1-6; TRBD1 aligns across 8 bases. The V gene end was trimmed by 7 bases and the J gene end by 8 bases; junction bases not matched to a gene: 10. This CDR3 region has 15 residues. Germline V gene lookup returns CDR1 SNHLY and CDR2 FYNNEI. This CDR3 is CASMLDRAGDSPLHF. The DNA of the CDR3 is TGTGCCAGCATGTTGGACAGGGCTGGTGATTCACCCCTCCACTTT.

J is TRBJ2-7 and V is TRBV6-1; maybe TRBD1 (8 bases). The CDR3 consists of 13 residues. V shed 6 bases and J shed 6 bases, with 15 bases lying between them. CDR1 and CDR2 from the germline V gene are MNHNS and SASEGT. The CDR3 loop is CASRGGGTGEQYF. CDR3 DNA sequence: TGTGCCAGCAGGGGAGGGGGGACAGGCGAGCAGTACTTC.

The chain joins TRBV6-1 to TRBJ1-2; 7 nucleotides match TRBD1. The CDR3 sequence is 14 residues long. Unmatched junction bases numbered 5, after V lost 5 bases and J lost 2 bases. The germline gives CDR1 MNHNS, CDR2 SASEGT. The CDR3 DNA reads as TGTGCCAGCAGTAGAGGACAGGAAAACTATGGCTACACCTTC. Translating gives CASSRGQENYGYTF.

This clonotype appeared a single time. The DNA of the CDR3 is TGTGCCAGCAGTGGGGTCGGGGGCTACACAGATACGCAGTATTTT. It is translated as CASSGVGGYTDTQYF. The chain is built from TRBV6-1 and TRBJ2-3; the D gene could be TRBD1 or TRBD2 (6 bases each). CDR3 size: 15 residues. The ends were cut back, 4 bases at V and 2 bases at J, with 13 bases in the middle. Germline CDR1 MNHNS, CDR2 SASEGT.

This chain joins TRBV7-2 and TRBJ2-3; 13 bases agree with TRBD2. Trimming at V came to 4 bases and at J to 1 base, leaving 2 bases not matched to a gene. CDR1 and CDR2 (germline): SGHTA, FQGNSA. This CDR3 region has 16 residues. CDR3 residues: CASSSGLAGGTDTQYF. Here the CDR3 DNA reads TGTGCCAGCAGCTCTGGACTAGCGGGGGGCACAGATACGCAGTATTTT.

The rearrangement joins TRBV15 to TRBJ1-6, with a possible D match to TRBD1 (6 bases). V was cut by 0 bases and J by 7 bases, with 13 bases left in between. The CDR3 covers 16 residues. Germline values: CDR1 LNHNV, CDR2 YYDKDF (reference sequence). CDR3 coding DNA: TGTGCCACCAGCAGAGATCCGGACAGCCAAAATTCACCCCTCCACTTT. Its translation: CATSRDPDSQNSPLHF.

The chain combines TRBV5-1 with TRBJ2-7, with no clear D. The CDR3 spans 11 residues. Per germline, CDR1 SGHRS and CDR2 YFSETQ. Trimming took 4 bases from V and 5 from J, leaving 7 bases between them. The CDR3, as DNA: TGCGCCAGCAGCCAGAGACACGAGCAGTACTTC. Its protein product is CASSQRHEQYF. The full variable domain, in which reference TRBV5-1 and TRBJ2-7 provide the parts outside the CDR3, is KAGVTQTPRYLIKTRGQQVTLSCSPISGHRSVSWYQQTPGQGLQFLFEYFSETQRNKGNFPGRFSGRQFSNSRSEMNVSTLELGDSALYLCASSQRHEQYFGPGTRLTVT.